This TCR beta chain appears in the sequencing data of a study of radiotherapy plus CTLA-4 blockade in lung cancer. This clone was picked up many times. TCRdb's table, derived via immunoSEQ multiplex PCR, lists solely in-frame clones and lacks some. This sample has roughly 76,000 clones; approximately 73% occur once, and the top ten carry roughly a tenth. Between the trimmed V and J ends, which lost 5 bases and 4 bases, there was a span of 14 bases. The germline CDR1 and CDR2 sequences are SEHNR and FQNEAQ (reference sequence). This CDR3 has 14 amino acids. The TCR comes from a human donor with non-small cell lung cancer whose response to radiotherapy plus ipilimumab could not be evaluated. The rearrangement links TRBV7-9 to TRBJ1-1, with D perhaps matching TRBD1 (6 bases). The sample in question was peripheral blood, obtained from a patient treated with radiotherapy plus ipilimumab. In nucleotides, the CDR3 is TGTGCCAGCAGCCCCTGGCAGGGGACCACTGAAGCTTTCTTT. It is translated as CASSPWQGTTEAFF.